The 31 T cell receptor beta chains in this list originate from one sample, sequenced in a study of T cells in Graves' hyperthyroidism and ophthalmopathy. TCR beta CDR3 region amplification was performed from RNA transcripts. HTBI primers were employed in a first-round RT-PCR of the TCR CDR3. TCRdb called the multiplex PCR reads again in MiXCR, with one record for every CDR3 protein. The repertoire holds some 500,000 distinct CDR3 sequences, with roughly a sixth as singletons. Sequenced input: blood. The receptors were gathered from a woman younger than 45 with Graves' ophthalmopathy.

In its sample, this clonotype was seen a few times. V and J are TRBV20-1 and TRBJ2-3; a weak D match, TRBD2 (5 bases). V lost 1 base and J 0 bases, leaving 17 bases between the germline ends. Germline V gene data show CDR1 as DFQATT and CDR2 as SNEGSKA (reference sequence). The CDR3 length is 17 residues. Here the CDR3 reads CSARGLGSGASTDTQYF. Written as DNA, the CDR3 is TGCAGTGCTAGAGGCCTTGGGAGCGGAGCTAGCACAGATACGCAGTATTTT.

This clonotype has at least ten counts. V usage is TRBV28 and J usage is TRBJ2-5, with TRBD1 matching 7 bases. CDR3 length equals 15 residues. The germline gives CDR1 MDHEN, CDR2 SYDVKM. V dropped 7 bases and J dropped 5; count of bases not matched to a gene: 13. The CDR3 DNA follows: TGTGCCAGCACCCGACAGGGACCGGCTTCGGAGACCCAGTACTTC. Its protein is CASTRQGPASETQYF. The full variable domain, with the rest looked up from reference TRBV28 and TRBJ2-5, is DVKVTQSSRYLVKRTGEKVFLECVQDMDHENMFWYRQDPGLGLRLIYFSYDVKMKEKGDIPEGYSVSREKKERFSLILESASTNQTSMYLCASTRQGPASETQYFGPGTRLLVL.

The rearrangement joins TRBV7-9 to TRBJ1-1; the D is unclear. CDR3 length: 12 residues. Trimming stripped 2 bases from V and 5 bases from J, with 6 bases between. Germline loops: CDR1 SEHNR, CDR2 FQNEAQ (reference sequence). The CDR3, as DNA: TGTGCCAGCAGCTTATTGCTGACTGAAGCTTTCTTT. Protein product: CASSLLLTEAFF.

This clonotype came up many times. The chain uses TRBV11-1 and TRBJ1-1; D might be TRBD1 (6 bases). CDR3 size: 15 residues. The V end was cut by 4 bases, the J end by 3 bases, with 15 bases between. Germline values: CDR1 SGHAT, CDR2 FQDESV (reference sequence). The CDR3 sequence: CASSSPTGLHTEAFF. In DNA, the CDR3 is TGTGCCAGCAGCTCCCCGACAGGATTGCACACTGAAGCTTTCTTT.

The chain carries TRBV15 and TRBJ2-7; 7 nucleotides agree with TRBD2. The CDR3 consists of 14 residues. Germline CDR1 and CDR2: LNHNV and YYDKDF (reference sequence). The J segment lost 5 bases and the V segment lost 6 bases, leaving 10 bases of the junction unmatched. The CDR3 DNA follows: TGTGCCACCAGAGCCGGGGGGTCATTGGACGAGCAGTACTTC. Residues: CATRAGGSLDEQYF.

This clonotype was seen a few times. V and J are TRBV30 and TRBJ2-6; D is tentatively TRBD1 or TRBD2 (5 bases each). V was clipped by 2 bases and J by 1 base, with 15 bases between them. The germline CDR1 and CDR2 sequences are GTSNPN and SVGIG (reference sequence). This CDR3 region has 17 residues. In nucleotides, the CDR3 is TGTGCCTGGAGTCGGGGCCCCTTGGGTTCTGGGGCCAACGTCCTGACTTTC. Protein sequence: CAWSRGPLGSGANVLTF.

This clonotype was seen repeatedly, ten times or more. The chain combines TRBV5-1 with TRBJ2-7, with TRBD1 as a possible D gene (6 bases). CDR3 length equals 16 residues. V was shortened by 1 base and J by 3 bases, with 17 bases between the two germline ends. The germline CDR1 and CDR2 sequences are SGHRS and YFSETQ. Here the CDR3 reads CASSLYGLGTIYEQYF. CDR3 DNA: TGCGCCAGCAGCTTGTATGGGTTGGGGACAATCTACGAGCAGTACTTC.

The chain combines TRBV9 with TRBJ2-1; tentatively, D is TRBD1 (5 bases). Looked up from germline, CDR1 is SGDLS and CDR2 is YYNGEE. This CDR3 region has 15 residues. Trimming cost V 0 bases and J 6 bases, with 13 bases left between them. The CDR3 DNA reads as TGTGCCAGCAGCGTAGAGGTCAGGGAAGGCAATGAGCAGTTCTTC. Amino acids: CASSVEVREGNEQFF.

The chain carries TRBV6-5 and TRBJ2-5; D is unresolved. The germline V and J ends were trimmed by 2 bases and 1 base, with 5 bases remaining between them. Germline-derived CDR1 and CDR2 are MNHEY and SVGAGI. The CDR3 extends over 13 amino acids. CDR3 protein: CASSYPSQETQYF. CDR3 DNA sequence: TGTGCCAGCAGTTACCCCTCCCAAGAGACCCAGTACTTC.

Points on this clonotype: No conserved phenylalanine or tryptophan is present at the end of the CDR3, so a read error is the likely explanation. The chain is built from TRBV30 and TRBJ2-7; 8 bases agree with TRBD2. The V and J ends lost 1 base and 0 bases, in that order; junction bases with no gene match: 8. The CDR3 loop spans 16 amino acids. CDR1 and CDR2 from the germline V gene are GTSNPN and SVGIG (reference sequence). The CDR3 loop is CAWSGPSGLSSYEQYS. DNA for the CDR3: TGTGCCTGGAGTGGTCCTAGCGGGCTGAGCTCCTACGAGCAGTACTCC.

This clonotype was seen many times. CDR3 amino acids: CASSLQSGPYNEQFF. The CDR3 coding sequence is TGTGCCAGCAGCTTACAGAGCGGACCCTACAATGAGCAGTTCTTC. V and J are TRBV7-3 and TRBJ2-1, with a possible D match to TRBD2 (5 bases). V was clipped by 2 bases and J by 2 bases, with 10 bases between them. The length of the CDR3 is 15 residues. Germline V gene data show CDR1 as SGHTA and CDR2 as FQGTGA.

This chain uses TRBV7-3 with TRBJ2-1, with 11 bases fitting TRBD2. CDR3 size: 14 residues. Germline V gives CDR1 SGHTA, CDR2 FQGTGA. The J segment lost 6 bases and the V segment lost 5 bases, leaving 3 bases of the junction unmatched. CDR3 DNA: TGTGCCAGCAGCCCGACTAGCGGGATCAATGAGCAGTTCTTC. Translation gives CASSPTSGINEQFF. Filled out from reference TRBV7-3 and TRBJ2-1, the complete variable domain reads GAGVSQTPSNKVTEKGKYVELRCDPISGHTALYWYRQSLGQGPEFLIYFQGTGAADDSGLPNDRFFAVRPEGSVSTLKIQRTERGDSAVYLCASSPTSGINEQFFGPGTRLTVL.

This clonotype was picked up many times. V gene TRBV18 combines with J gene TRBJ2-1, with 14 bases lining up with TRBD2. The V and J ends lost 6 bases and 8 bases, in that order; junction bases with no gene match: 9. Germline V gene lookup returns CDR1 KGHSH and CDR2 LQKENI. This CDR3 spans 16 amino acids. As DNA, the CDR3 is TGTGCCAGCTCTCCGGGACTAGCGGGAGTCAGGGATGAGCAGTTCTTC. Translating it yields CASSPGLAGVRDEQFF.

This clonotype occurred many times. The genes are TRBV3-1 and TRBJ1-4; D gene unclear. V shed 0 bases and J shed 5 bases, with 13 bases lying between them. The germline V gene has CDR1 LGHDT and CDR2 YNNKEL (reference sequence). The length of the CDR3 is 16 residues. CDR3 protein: CASSQDPPGRNEKLFF. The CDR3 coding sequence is TGTGCCAGCAGCCAAGATCCACCGGGCCGAAATGAAAAACTGTTTTTT.

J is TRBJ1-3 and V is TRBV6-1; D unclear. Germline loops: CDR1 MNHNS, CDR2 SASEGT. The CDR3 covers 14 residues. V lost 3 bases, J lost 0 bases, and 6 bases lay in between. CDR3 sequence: CASSDSSSGNTIYF. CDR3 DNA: TGTGCCAGCAGTGACAGCAGCTCTGGAAACACCATATATTTT.

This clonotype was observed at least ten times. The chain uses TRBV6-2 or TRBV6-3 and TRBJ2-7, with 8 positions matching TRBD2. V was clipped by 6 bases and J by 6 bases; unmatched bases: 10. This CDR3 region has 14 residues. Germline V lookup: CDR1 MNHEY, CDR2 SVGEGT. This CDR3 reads CASSETGTRLEQYF. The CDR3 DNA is TGTGCCAGCAGCGAGACCGGGACTAGGCTCGAGCAGTACTTC.

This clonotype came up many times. CDR3 region: CASSYHPWTGLSSYEQYF. The DNA for the CDR3 is TGTGCCAGCAGTTACCACCCTTGGACAGGCCTTAGCTCCTACGAGCAGTACTTC. The V and J genes are TRBV6-6 and TRBJ2-7, with TRBD1 identical over 7 bases. Germline trimming cut 2 bases from V and 0 bases from J; bases unmatched to any gene: 13. CDR3 size: 18 residues. Per germline, CDR1 MNHNY and CDR2 SVGAGI (reference sequence).

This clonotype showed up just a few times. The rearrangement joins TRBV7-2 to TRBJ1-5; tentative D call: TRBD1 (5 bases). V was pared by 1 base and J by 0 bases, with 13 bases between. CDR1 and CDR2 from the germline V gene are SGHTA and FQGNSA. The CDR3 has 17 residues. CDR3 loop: CASSLVHSGGSNQPQHF. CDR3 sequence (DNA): TGTGCCAGCAGCTTAGTTCATTCCGGGGGTAGCAATCAGCCCCAGCATTTT.

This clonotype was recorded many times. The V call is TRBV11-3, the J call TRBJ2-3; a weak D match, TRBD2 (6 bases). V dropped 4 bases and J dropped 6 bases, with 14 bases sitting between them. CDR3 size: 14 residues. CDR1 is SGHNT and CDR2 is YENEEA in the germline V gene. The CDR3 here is CASSSNWEEDTQYF. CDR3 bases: TGTGCCAGCAGCTCAAACTGGGAGGAGGATACGCAGTATTTT.

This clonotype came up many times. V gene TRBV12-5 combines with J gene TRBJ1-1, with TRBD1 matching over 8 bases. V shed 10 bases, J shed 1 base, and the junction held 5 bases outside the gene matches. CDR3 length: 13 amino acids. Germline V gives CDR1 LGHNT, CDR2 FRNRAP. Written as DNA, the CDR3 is TGTGCTATCGCAGGGGGCGAGAACACTGAAGCTTTCTTT. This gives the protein CAIAGGENTEAFF.

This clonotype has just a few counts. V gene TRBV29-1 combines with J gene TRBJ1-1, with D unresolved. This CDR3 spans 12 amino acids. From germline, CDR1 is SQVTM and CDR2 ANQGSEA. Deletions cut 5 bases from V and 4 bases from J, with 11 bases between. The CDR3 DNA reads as TGCAGCGTTACGACGCGGGGCACTGAAGCTTTCTTT. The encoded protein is CSVTTRGTEAFF.

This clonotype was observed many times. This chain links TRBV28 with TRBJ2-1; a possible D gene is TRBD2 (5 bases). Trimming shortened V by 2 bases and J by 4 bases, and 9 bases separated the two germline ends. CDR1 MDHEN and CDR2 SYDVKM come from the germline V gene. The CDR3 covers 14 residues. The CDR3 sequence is CASSLPRTYNEQFF. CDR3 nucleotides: TGTGCCAGCAGTTTACCAAGGACTTACAATGAGCAGTTCTTC.

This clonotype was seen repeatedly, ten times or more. CDR3 region: CASSMQQTGANVLTF. The CDR3 DNA sequence: TGTGCCAGCAGCATGCAGCAAACTGGGGCCAACGTCCTGACTTTC. This chain joins TRBV28 and TRBJ2-6; D unclear. This CDR3 region has 15 residues. With 6 bases removed from V and 2 bases from J, the gap between germline ends came to 11 bases. Germline V gene lookup returns CDR1 MDHEN and CDR2 SYDVKM.

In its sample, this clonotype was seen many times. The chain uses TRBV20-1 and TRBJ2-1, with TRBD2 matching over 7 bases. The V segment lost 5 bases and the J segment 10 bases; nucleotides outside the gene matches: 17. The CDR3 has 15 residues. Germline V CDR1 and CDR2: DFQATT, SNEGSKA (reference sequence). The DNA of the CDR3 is TGCAGTGCTCCAGAAGGCGGGACTACCGGCGAGGAGCAGTTCTTC. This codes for CSAPEGGTTGEEQFF.

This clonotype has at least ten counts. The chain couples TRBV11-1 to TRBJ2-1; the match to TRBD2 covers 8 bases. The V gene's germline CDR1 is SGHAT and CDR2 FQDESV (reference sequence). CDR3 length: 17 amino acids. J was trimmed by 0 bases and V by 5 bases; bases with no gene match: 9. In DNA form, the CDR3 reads TGTGCCAGCAGCCCATGGGCCAGCGGGAGCTCCTACAATGAGCAGTTCTTC. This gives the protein CASSPWASGSSYNEQFF.

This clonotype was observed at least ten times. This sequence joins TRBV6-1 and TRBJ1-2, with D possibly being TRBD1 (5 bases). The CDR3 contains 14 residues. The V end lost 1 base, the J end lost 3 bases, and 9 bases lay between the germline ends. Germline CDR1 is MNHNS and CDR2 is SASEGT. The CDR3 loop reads CASSEEATDYGYTF. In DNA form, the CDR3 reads TGTGCCAGCAGTGAAGAGGCGACAGACTATGGCTACACCTTC.

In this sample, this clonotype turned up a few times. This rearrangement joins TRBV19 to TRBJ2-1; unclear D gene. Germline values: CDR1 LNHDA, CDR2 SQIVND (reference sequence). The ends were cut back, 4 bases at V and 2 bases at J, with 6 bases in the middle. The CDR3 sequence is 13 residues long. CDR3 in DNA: TGTGCCAGTAGTACTCATGCCTACAATGAGCAGTTCTTC. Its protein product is CASSTHAYNEQFF. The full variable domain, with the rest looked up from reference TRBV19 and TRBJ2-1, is DGGITQSPKYLFRKEGQNVTLSCEQNLNHDAMYWYRQDPGQGLRLIYYSQIVNDFQKGDIAEGYSVSREKKESFPLTVTSAQKNPTAFYLCASSTHAYNEQFFGPGTRLTVL.

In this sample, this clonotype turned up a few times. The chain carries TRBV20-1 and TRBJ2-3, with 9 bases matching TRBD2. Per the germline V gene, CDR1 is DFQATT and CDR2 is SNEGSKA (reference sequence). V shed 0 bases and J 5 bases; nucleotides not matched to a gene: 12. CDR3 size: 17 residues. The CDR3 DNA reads TGCAGTGCTAGAGATAGGGCTAGCGGGATTGTAGGAGATACGCAGTATTTT. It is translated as CSARDRASGIVGDTQYF.

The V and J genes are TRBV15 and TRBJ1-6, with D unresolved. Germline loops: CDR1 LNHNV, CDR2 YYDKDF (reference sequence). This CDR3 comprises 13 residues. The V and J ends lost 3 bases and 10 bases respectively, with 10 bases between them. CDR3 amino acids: CATSRSLNSPLHF. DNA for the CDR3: TGTGCCACCAGCAGGTCGTTGAACTCACCCCTCCACTTT.

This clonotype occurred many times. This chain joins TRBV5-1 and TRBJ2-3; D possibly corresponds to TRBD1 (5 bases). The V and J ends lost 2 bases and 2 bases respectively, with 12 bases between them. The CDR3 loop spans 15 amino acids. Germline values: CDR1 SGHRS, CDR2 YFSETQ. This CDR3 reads CASSLGVTDTDTQYF. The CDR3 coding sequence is TGCGCCAGCAGCTTAGGGGTCACGGACACAGATACGCAGTATTTT. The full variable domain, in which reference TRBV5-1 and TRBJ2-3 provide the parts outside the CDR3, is KAGVTQTPRYLIKTRGQQVTLSCSPISGHRSVSWYQQTPGQGLQFLFEYFSETQRNKGNFPGRFSGRQFSNSRSEMNVSTLELGDSALYLCASSLGVTDTDTQYFGPGTRLTVL.

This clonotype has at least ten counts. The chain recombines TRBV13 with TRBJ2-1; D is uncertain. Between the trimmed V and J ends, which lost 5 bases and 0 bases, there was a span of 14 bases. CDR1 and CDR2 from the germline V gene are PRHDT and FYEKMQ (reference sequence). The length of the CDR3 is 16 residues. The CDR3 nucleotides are TGTGCCAGCAGCCTACAAATAACCTTCTCCTACAATGAGCAGTTCTTC. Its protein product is CASSLQITFSYNEQFF.